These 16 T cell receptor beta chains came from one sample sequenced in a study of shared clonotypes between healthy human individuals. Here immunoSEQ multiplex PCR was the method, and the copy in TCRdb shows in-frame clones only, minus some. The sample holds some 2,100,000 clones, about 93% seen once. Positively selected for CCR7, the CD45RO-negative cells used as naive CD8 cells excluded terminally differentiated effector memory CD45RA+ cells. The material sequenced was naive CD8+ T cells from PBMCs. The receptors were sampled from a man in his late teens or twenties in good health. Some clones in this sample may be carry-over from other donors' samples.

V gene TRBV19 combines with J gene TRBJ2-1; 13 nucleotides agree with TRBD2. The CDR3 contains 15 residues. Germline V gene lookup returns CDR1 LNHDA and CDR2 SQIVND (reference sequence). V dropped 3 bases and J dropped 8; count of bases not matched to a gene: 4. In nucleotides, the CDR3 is TGTGCCAGTAGTATCACTAGCGGGAGGGTGTATGAGCAGTTCTTC. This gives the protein CASSITSGRVYEQFF.

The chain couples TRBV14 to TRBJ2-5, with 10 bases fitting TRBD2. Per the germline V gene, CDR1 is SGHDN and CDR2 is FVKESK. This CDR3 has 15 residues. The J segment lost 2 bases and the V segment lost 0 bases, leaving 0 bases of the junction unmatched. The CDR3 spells CASSQELAGQETQYF. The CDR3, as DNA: TGTGCCAGCAGCCAAGAACTAGCGGGACAAGAGACCCAGTACTTC.

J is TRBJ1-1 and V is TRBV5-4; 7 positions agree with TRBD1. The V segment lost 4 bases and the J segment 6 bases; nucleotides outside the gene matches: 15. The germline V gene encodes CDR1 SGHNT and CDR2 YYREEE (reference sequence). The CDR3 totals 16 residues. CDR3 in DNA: TGTGCCAGCAGCCCTCTCGGGGGAGAGGGGGCTCCTGAAGCTTTCTTT. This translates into CASSPLGGEGAPEAFF.

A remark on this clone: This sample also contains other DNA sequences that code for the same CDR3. CDR3 sequence: CASSRRLGQETQYF. The CDR3 coding sequence is TGTGCCAGCAGCCGGAGGCTGGGCCAAGAGACCCAGTACTTC. The chain links TRBV14 to TRBJ2-5, with D perhaps TRBD2 (5 bases). The CDR3 contains 14 residues. CDR1 is SGHDN, CDR2 FVKESK, per germline. V gave up 4 bases and J gave up 1 base, with 10 bases separating them.

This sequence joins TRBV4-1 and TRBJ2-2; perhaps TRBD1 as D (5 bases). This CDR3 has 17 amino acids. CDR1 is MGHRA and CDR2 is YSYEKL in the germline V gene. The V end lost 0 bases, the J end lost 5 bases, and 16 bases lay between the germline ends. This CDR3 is CASSQERGTTPTGELFF. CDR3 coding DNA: TGCGCCAGCAGCCAAGAAAGGGGAACTACACCGACCGGGGAGCTGTTTTTT.

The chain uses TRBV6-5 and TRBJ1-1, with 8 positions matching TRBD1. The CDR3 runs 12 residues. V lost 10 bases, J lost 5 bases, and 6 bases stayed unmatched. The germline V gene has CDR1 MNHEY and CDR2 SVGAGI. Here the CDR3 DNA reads TGTGCCACCGGGACAGGTTTGACTGAAGCTTTCTTT. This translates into CATGTGLTEAFF.

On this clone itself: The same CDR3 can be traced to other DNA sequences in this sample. The CDR3 loop is CASSLGASSYNEQFF. The CDR3 DNA sequence: TGCGCCAGCAGCCTTGGGGCGAGCTCCTACAATGAGCAGTTCTTC. The chain is built from TRBV5-1 and TRBJ2-1, with D maybe TRBD1 (5 bases). Trimming removed 4 bases from V and 0 bases from J, with 11 bases in between. CDR3 size: 15 residues. Germline V CDR1 and CDR2: SGHRS, YFSETQ. The whole variable domain, filled in from reference TRBV5-1 and TRBJ2-1, reads KAGVTQTPRYLIKTRGQQVTLSCSPISGHRSVSWYQQTPGQGLQFLFEYFSETQRNKGNFPGRFSGRQFSNSRSEMNVSTLELGDSALYLCASSLGASSYNEQFFGPGTRLTVL.

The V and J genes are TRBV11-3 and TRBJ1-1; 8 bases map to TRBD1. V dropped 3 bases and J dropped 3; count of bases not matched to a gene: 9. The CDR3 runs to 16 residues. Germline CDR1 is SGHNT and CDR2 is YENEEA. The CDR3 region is CASSFNFQGADTEAFF. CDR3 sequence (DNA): TGTGCCAGCAGCTTCAACTTCCAGGGGGCGGACACTGAAGCTTTCTTT.

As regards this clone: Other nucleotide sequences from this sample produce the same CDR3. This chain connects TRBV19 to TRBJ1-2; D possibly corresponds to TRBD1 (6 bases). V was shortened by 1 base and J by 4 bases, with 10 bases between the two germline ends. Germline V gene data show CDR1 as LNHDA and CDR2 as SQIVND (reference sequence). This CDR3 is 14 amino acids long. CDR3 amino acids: CASSIGQGSYGYTF. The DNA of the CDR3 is TGTGCCAGTAGTATAGGGCAGGGGAGCTATGGCTACACCTTC.

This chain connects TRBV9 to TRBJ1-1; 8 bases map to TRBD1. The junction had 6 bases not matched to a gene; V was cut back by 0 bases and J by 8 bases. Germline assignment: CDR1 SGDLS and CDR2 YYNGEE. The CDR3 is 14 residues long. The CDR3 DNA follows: TGTGCCAGCAGCGTAGAGACAGGGGCCGGCGAAGCTTTCTTT. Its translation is CASSVETGAGEAFF. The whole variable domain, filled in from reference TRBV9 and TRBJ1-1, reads DSGVTQTPKHLITATGQRVTLRCSPRSGDLSVYWYQQSLDQGLQFLIQYYNGEERAKGNILERFSAQQFPDLHSELNLSSLELGDSALYFCASSVETGAGEAFFGQGTRLTVV.

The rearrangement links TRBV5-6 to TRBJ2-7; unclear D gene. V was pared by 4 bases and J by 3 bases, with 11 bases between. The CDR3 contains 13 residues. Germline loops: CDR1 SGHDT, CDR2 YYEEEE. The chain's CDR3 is CASSIMDGYEQYF. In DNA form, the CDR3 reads TGTGCCAGCAGCATTATGGACGGCTACGAGCAGTACTTC.

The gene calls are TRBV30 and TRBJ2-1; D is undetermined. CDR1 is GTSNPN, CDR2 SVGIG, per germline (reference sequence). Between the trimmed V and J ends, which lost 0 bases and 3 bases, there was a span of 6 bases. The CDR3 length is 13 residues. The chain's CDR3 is CAWSVHSYNEQFF. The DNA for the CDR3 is TGTGCCTGGAGTGTACACAGCTACAATGAGCAGTTCTTC. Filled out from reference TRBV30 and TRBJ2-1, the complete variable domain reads SQTIHQWPATLVQPVGSPLSLECTVEGTSNPNLYWYRQAAGRGLQLLFYSVGIGQISSEVPQNLSASRPQDRQFILSSKKLLLSDSGFYLCAWSVHSYNEQFFGPGTRLTVL.

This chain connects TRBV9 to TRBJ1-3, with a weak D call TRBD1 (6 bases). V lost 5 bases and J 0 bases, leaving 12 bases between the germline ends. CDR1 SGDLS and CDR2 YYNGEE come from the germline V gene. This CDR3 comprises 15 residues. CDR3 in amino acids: CASSGQLFSGNTIYF. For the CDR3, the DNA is TGTGCCAGCAGTGGACAGCTGTTCTCTGGAAACACCATATATTTT.

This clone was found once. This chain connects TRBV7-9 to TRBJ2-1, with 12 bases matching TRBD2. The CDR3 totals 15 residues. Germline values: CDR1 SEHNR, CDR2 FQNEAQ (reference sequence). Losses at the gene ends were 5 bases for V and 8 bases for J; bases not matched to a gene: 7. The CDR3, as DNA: TGTGCCAGCAGCCGGCTAGCGGGAGGGGGCGATGAGCAGTTCTTC. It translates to CASSRLAGGGDEQFF. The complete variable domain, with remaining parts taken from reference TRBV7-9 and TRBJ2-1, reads DTGVSQNPRHKITKRGQNVTFRCDPISEHNRLYWYRQTLGQGPEFLTYFQNEAQLEKSRLLSDRFSAERPKGSFSTLEIQRTEQGDSAMYLCASSRLAGGGDEQFFGPGTRLTVL.

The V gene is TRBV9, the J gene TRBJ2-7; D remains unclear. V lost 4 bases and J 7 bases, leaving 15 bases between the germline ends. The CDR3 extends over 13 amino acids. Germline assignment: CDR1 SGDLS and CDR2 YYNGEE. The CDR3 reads CASSSPGFSEQYF. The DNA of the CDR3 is TGTGCCAGCAGCAGCCCCGGTTTCTCAGAGCAGTACTTC.

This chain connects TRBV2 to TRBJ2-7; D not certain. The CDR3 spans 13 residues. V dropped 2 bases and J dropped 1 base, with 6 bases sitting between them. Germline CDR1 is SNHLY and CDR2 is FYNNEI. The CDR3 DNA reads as TGTGCCAGCAGTGAAAAGTGGTCCTACGAGCAGTACTTC. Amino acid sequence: CASSEKWSYEQYF.